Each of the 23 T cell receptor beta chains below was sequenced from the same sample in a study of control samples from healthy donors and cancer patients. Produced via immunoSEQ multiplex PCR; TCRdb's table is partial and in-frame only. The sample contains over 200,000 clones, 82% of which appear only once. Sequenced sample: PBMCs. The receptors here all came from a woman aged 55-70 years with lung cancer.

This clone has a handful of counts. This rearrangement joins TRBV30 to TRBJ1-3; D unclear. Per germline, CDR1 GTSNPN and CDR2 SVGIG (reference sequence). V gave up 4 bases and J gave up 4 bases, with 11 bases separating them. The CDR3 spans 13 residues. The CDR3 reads CAWIEEVGNTIYF. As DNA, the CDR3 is TGTGCCTGGATCGAGGAGGTGGGAAACACCATATATTTT.

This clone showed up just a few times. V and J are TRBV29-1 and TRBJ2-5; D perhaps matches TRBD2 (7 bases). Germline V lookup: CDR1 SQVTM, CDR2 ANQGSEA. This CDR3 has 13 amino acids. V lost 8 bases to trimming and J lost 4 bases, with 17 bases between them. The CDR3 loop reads CSSLGGGAETQYF. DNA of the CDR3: TGCAGCTCGTTGGGCGGGGGCGCAGAGACCCAGTACTTC.

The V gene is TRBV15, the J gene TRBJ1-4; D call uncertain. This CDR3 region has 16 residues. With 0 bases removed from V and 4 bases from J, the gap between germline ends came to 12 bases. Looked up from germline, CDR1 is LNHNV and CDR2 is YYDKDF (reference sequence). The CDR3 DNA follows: TGTGCCACCAGCAGAGATCCTACGGGGATTAATGAAAAACTGTTTTTT. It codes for CATSRDPTGINEKLFF.

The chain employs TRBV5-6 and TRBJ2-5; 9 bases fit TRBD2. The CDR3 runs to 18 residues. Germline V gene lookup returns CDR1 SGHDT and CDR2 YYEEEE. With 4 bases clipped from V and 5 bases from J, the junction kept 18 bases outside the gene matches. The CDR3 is CASSGGSHVAGEGETQYF. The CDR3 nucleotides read TGTGCCAGCAGCGGCGGATCACACGTAGCGGGGGAGGGGGAGACCCAGTACTTC.

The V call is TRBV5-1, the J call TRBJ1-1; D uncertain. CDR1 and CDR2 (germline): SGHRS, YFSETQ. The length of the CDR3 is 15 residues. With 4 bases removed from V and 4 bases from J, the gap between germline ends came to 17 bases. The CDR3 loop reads CASSPNAGESTEAFF. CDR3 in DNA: TGCGCCAGCAGCCCGAACGCCGGGGAGAGCACTGAAGCTTTCTTT.

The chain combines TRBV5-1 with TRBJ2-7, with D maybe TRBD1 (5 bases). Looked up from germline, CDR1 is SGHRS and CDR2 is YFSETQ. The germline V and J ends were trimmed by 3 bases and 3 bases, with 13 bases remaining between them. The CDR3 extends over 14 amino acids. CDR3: CASSSIPDSYEQYF. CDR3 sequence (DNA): TGCGCCAGCAGCTCCATACCCGACAGCTACGAGCAGTACTTC.

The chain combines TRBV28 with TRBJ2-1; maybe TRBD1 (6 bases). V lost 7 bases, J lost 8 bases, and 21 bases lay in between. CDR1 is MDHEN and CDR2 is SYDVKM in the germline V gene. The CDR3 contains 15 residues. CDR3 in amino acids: CASTTGQWDVDEQFF. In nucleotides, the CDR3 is TGTGCCAGCACTACCGGACAGTGGGACGTCGATGAGCAGTTCTTC.

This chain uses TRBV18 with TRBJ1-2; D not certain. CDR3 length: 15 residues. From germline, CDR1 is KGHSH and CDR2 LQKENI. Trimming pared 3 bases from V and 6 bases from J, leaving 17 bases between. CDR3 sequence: CASSPPIEFGNGYTF. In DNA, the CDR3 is TGTGCCAGCTCACCTCCCATTGAGTTTGGGAATGGCTACACCTTC.

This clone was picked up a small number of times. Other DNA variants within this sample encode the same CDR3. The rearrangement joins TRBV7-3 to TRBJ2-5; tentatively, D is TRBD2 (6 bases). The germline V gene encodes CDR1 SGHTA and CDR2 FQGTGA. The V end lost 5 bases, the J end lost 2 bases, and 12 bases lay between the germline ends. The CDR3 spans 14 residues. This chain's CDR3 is CASSPTGLQETQYF. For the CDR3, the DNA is TGTGCCAGCAGCCCTACGGGACTTCAAGAGACCCAGTACTTC. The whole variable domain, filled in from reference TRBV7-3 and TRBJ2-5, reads GAGVSQTPSNKVTEKGKYVELRCDPISGHTALYWYRQSLGQGPEFLIYFQGTGAADDSGLPNDRFFAVRPEGSVSTLKIQRTERGDSAVYLCASSPTGLQETQYFGPGTRLLVL.

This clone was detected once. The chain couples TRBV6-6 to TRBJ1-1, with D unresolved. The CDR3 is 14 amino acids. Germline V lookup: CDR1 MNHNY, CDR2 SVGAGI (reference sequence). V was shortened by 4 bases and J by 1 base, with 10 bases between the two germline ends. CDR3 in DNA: TGTGCCAGCAGTTTCGACCGGGAGAACACTGAAGCTTTCTTT. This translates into CASSFDRENTEAFF.

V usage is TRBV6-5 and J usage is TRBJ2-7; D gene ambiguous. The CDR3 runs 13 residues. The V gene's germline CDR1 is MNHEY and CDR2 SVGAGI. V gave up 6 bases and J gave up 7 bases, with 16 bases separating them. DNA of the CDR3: TGTGCCAGCAGCCTCGACCCCCTCGGGGAGCAGTACTTC. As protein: CASSLDPLGEQYF.

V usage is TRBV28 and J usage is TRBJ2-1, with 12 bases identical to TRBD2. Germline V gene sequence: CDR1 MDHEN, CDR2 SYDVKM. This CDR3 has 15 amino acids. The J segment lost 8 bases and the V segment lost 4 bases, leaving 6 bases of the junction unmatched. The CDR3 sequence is CASSSPSGRADEQFF. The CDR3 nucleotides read TGTGCCAGCAGTTCCCCTAGCGGGAGGGCGGATGAGCAGTTCTTC. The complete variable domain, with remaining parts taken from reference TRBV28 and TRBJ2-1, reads DVKVTQSSRYLVKRTGEKVFLECVQDMDHENMFWYRQDPGLGLRLIYFSYDVKMKEKGDIPEGYSVSREKKERFSLILESASTNQTSMYLCASSSPSGRADEQFFGPGTRLTVL.

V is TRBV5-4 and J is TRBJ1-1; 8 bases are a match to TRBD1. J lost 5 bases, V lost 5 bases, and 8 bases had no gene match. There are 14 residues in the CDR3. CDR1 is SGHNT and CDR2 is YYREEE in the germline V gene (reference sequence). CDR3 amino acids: CASRATGGRTEAFF. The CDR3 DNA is TGTGCCAGCAGGGCAACAGGGGGAAGGACTGAAGCTTTCTTT. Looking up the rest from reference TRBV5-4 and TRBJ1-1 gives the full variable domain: ETGVTQSPTHLIKTRGQQVTLRCSSQSGHNTVSWYQQALGQGPQFIFQYYREEENGRGNFPPRFSGLQFPNYSSELNVNALELDDSALYLCASRATGGRTEAFFGQGTRLTVV.

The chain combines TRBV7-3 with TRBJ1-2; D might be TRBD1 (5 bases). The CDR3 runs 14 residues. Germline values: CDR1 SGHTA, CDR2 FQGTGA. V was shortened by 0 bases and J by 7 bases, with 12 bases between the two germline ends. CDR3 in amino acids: CASSLTGGVSGYTF. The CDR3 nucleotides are TGTGCCAGCAGCTTAACTGGAGGGGTTAGTGGCTACACCTTC.

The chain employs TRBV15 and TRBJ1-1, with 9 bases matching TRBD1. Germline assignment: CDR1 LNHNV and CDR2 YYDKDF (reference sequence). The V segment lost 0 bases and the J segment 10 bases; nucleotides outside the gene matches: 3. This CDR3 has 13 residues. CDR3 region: CATSRDPTGGAFF. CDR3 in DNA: TGTGCCACCAGCAGAGATCCGACAGGGGGAGCTTTCTTT.

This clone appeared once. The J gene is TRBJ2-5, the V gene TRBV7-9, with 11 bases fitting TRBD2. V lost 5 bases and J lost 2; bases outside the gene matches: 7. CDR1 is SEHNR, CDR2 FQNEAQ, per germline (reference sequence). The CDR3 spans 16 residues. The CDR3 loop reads CASSVRLAGWQETQYF. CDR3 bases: TGTGCCAGCAGCGTAAGACTAGCGGGGTGGCAAGAGACCCAGTACTTC.

The chain's CDR3 is CATSRKGQGEKLFF. CDR3 DNA: TGTGCCACCAGCAGAAAGGGACAGGGAGAAAAACTGTTTTTT. The rearrangement joins TRBV15 to TRBJ1-4; 9 positions agree with TRBD1. Per the germline V gene, CDR1 is LNHNV and CDR2 is YYDKDF (reference sequence). V trimming: 2 bases; J trimming: 8 bases; junction bases outside the gene matches: 3. This CDR3 comprises 14 residues.

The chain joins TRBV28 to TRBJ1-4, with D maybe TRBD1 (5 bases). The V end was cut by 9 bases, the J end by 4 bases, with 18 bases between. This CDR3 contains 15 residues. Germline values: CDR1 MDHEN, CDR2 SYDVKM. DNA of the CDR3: TGTGCCAGTCTTCATGGGGGGGTTGATAATGAAAAACTGTTTTTT. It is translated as CASLHGGVDNEKLFF.

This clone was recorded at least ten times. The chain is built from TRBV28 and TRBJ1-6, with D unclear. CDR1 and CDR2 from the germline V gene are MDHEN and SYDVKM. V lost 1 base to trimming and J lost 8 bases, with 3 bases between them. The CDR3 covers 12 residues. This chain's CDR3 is CASSLSDSPLHF. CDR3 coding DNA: TGTGCCAGCAGTTTATCGGATTCACCCCTCCACTTT.

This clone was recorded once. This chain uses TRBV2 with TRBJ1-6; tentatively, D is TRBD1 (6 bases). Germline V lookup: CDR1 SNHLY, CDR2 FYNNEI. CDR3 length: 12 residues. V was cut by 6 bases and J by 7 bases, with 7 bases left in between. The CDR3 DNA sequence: TGTGCCAGCAGGGACAGCAATTCACCCCTCCACTTT. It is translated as CASRDSNSPLHF. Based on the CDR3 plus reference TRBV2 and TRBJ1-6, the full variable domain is EPEVTQTPSHQVTQMGQEVILRCVPISNHLYFYWYRQILGQKVEFLVSFYNNEISEKSEIFDDQFSVERPDGSNFTLKIRSTKLEDSAMYFCASRDSNSPLHFGNGTRLTVT.

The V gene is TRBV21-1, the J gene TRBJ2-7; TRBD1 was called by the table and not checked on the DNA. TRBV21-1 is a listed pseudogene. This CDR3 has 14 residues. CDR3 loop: CASSTGQRDYEQYF. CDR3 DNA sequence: TGTGCCAGCAGCACGGGACAGAGGGACTACGAGCAGTACTTC.

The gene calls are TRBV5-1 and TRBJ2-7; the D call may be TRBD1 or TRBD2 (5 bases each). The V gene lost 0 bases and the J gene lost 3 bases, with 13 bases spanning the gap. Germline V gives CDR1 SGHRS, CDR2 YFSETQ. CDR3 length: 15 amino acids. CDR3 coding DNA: TGCGCCAGCAGCTTGGCCCTACCGGGGCACTACGAGCAGTACTTC. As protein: CASSLALPGHYEQYF.

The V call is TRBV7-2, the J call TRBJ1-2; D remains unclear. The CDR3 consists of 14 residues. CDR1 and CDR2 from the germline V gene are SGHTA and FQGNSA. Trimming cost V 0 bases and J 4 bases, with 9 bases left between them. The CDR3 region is CASSLALGIYGYTF. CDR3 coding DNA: TGTGCCAGCAGCTTAGCGCTGGGGATCTATGGCTACACCTTC.